The T cell receptor beta chain under discussion was sequenced for a study of cytomegalovirus exposure and HLA in healthy donors. With 4 bases clipped from V and 5 bases from J, the junction kept 8 bases outside the gene matches. Per germline, CDR1 MNHNS and CDR2 SASEGT. CDR3 length: 16 amino acids. This clone was counted a few times. Its antigen is undetermined. Study-wide points: According to a later analysis, most TCR beta chains associated with CMV appeared HLA-restricted.

Vbeta (60) and Jbeta (13) primers were used in the PCR. The protocol was immunoSEQ multiplex PCR, while the TCRdb copy is restricted to in-frame clones and leaves out a portion. This sample has under 200,000 clones, with 9.5% to 15% found just once. The sequence was collected from a middle-aged man in good health and CMV-seropositive. The sequenced sample consisted of PBMCs. The chain links TRBV6-1 to TRBJ1-6; TRBD1 matches 7 bases. The CDR3 spells CASSGRDRENNSPLHF. The DNA for the CDR3 is TGTGCCAGCAGTGGGAGAGACAGGGAGAATAATTCACCCCTCCACTTT.